Presented here are 16 T cell receptor beta chains from one specimen sequenced in a study of T cell clonality in common variable immunodeficiency (dated by TCRdb to between 2015 and 2016). The research as a whole found: CVID TCRbeta sequences were reported to have fewer deletions and N-nucleotide insertions and to lack highly modified clones with 13 or more V deletions.

The library was produced with the immunoSEQ multiplex PCR assay. The clones in this table, taken by TCRdb from immuneACCESS, are in-frame only. Not every clone is retained; where verified, under half of the shortfall comes from an unresolved V gene, and the cause of the rest is unknown. The table notes 16,000 or so clones here, none of them singletons. 12% to 15% of the sample belongs to the ten largest clones. No antigen is known for these receptors. Sequenced: peripheral blood mononuclear cells. These receptors originate from a human donor with common variable immunodeficiency.

Comment on this clone: Read sequence stops 3 residues before the CDR3 end, and the germline J gene provides the missing end. The V and J genes are TRBV7-6 and TRBJ2-2, with a weak D call TRBD1 (6 bases). V lost 3 bases to trimming and J lost 7 bases, with 18 bases between them. Germline values: CDR1 SGHVS, CDR2 FNYEAQ. The CDR3 is made up of 16 amino acids. CDR3 sequence reads: CASSFGTFLLDGELFF. The CDR3 DNA, read in part, is TGTGCCAGCAGCTTTGGGACATTTCTTTTAGACGGGGAG. The whole variable domain, remainder taken from reference TRBV7-6 and TRBJ2-2, is GAGVSQSPRYKVTKRGQDVALRCDPISGHVSLYWYRQALGQGPEFLTYFNYEAQQDKSGLPNDRFSAERPEGSISTLTIQRTEQRDSAMYRCASSFGTFLLDGELFFGEGSRLTVL.

This clone was seen a handful of times. The read falls 3 residues short of the CDR3 end, and the missing part is taken from the germline J gene. The rearrangement uses TRBV7-8 and TRBJ2-7; 12 bases line up with TRBD1. The trim removed 0 bases at V and 5 bases at J, leaving 2 bases unmatched. Germline V lookup: CDR1 SGHVS, CDR2 FQNEAQ. The CDR3 length is 15 residues. The part of the CDR3 DNA that was read is TGTGCCAGCAGCTTAGCTGGGACAGGGGGCAACGAG. It specifies CASSLAGTGGNE. The entire CDR3 reads CASSLAGTGGNEQYF. Filled out from reference TRBV7-8 and TRBJ2-7, the complete variable domain reads GAGVSQSPRYKVAKRGQDVALRCDPISGHVSLFWYQQALGQGPEFLTYFQNEAQLDKSGLPSDRFFAERPEGSVSTLKIQRTQQEDSAVYLCASSLAGTGGNEQYFGPGTRLTVT.

Ten or more counts support this clone. Read sequence stops 3 residues before the CDR3 end, and the germline J gene provides the missing end. This chain uses TRBV18 with TRBJ1-1; no firm D call. CDR1 is KGHSH and CDR2 is LQKENI in the germline V gene. This CDR3 is 14 amino acids long. V was trimmed by 4 bases and J by 1 base, leaving 10 bases between them. The CDR3 bases that were read are TGTGCCAGCTCACTTGATCACAGGAACACTGAA. It yields the protein CASSLDHRNTE. The entire CDR3 reads CASSLDHRNTEAFF. Full variable domain (missing parts from reference TRBV18 and TRBJ1-1): NAGVMQNPRHLVRRRGQEARLRCSPMKGHSHVYWYRQLPEEGLKFMVYLQKENIIDESGMPKERFSAEFPKEGPSILRIQQVVRGDSAAYFCASSLDHRNTEAFFGQGTRLTVV.

Comment on this clone: The read halts 3 residues ahead of the CDR3 end, with the missing end drawn from the germline J gene. This chain links TRBV2 with TRBJ2-3; D ambiguous. Looked up from germline, CDR1 is SNHLY and CDR2 is FYNNEI. The CDR3 sequence is 14 residues long. Trimming took 8 bases from V and 2 from J, leaving 14 bases between them. The CDR3 loop is CASGQEAFTDTQYF. The sequenced part of the CDR3 DNA is TGTGCCAGCGGGCAGGAAGCCTTCACAGATACG. Filled out from reference TRBV2 and TRBJ2-3, the complete variable domain reads EPEVTQTPSHQVTQMGQEVILRCVPISNHLYFYWYRQILGQKVEFLVSFYNNEISEKSEIFDDQFSVERPDGSNFTLKIRSTKLEDSAMYFCASGQEAFTDTQYFGPGTRLTVL.

This clone was found many times. The sequenced fragment ends 3 residues before the CDR3 boundary, so the rest is inferred from the germline J gene. V gene TRBV2 combines with J gene TRBJ1-1; 8 bases are shared with TRBD1. Germline-derived CDR1 and CDR2 are SNHLY and FYNNEI. The CDR3 is made up of 14 amino acids. Trimming cost V 4 bases and J 4 bases; bases outside gene matches: 5. CDR3 region: CASSGQGLSTEAFF. CDR3 bases read: TGTGCCAGCAGTGGACAGGGGTTGAGCACTGAA.

On this clone: The observed sequence ends 3 residues before the CDR3 terminus, with the missing tail filled in from the germline J gene. V and J are TRBV23-1 and TRBJ1-3; tentatively, D is TRBD1 (6 bases). TRBV23-1 is labeled an ORF, and its function is uncertain. Trimming removed 7 bases from V and 0 bases from J, with 13 bases in between. This CDR3 has 15 amino acids. The CDR3 reads CASNSRGPSGNTIYF. Partial CDR3 DNA: TGCGCCAGCAACAGCAGGGGCCCCTCTGGAAACACC.

Of note for this clone: The CDR3 end lies 3 residues beyond the end of the read and is filled in from the germline J gene. V is TRBV19 and J is TRBJ1-2; D is possibly TRBD1 (5 bases). The germline V and J ends were trimmed by 3 bases and 5 bases, with 10 bases remaining between them. Looked up from germline, CDR1 is LNHDA and CDR2 is SQIVND (reference sequence). The CDR3 length is 13 residues. The sequenced part of the CDR3 DNA is TGTGCCAGTAGTATCGCCAGGGAGTATGGC. Translating gives CASSIAREYG. The full CDR3 protein is CASSIAREYGYTF.

There are a few counts of this clone. Coverage ceases 3 residues before the CDR3 finishes, and the germline J gene fills in the end. The chain links TRBV6-2 or TRBV6-3 to TRBJ2-7; D call uncertain. Per the germline V gene, CDR1 is MNHEY and CDR2 is SVGEGT. Trimming pared 6 bases from V and 0 bases from J, leaving 12 bases between. The length of the CDR3 is 14 residues. CDR3 bases read: TGTGCCAGCAGACCCGACGGGTACTCCTACGAG. This codes for CASRPDGYSYE. The complete CDR3 sequence is CASRPDGYSYEQYF.

This clone was detected a few times. The CDR3 is cut off 3 residues early in the read; its end comes from the germline J gene. The chain joins TRBV19 to TRBJ1-2, with TRBD1 identical over 10 bases. Germline CDR1 is LNHDA and CDR2 is SQIVND (reference sequence). This CDR3 has 15 amino acids. The junction had 6 bases not matched to a gene; V was cut back by 3 bases and J by 5 bases. The covered CDR3 bases are TGTGCCAGTAGTATCAGTGGGACAGGGGTTTATGGC. Translated, it gives CASSISGTGVYG. The CDR3, in full, reads CASSISGTGVYGYTF.

This clone was seen a handful of times. The sequenced fragment ends 3 residues before the CDR3 boundary, so the rest is inferred from the germline J gene. The V and J genes are TRBV6-2 or TRBV6-3 and TRBJ2-5; weak D call: TRBD1 (6 bases). The CDR3 is 15 amino acids. In germline, CDR1 is MNHEY, CDR2 SVGEGT. With 6 bases removed from V and 5 bases from J, the gap between germline ends came to 19 bases. Partial CDR3 DNA: TGTGCCAGCAGGGAAGGGGGTCGCGGGTTGGAGACC. Translating it yields CASREGGRGLET. The whole CDR3 protein is CASREGGRGLETQYF.

Concerning this clone itself: The read ends 3 residues early relative to the CDR3; the germline J gene fills the gap. The chain links TRBV7-2 to TRBJ2-7, with D perhaps TRBD1 (6 bases). The germline gives CDR1 SGHTA, CDR2 FQGNSA. This CDR3 spans 14 amino acids. Trimming took off 1 base at V and 3 bases at J, with 10 bases between the two ends. The DNA read from the CDR3 is TGTGCCAGCAGCTTAGGAGGCAGGGGCTACGAG. It translates to CASSLGGRGYE. The entire CDR3 reads CASSLGGRGYEQYF. The full variable domain, its missing parts supplied by reference TRBV7-2 and TRBJ2-7, is GAGVSQSPSNKVTEKGKDVELRCDPISGHTALYWYRQSLGQGLEFLIYFQGNSAPDKSGLPSDRFSAERTGGSVSTLTIQRTQQEDSAVYLCASSLGGRGYEQYFGPGTRLTVT.

This clone was found a few times. The CDR3 goes on 3 residues after the read ends, and that part is filled in from the germline J gene. The genes are TRBV19 and TRBJ2-3, with 11 bases that match TRBD2. This CDR3 is 18 amino acids long. Unmatched junction bases numbered 16, after V lost 4 bases and J lost 7 bases. Germline CDR1 and CDR2: LNHDA and SQIVND (reference sequence). CDR3 protein: CASSKTSGALGFGNTQYF. Incomplete CDR3 DNA: TGTGCCAGTAGTAAGACTAGCGGGGCTCTGGGTTTCGGGAATACG.

Details on this clone: The read terminates 3 residues before the CDR3 end, so the remaining end is supplied by the germline J gene. The chain uses TRBV30 and TRBJ2-5; D might be TRBD2 (6 bases). Germline CDR1 reads GTSNPN; CDR2 reads SVGIG (reference sequence). The CDR3 contains 14 residues. Trimming removed 3 bases from V and 4 bases from J, with 15 bases in between. CDR3 sequence reads: CAWRAGWSAETQYF. The CDR3 DNA, read in part, is TGTGCCTGGAGGGCGGGGTGGTCGGCAGAGACC.

This clone has a handful of counts. The observed sequence ends 3 residues before the CDR3 terminus, with the missing tail filled in from the germline J gene. This chain uses TRBV18 with TRBJ2-7; TRBD1 agrees at 7 bases. J lost 5 bases, V lost 3 bases, and 4 bases had no gene match. From germline, CDR1 is KGHSH and CDR2 LQKENI. This CDR3 spans 13 amino acids. The covered CDR3 bases are TGTGCCAGCTCACCGGGGACAGTCAACGAG. Translated: CASSPGTVNE. In full, the CDR3 is CASSPGTVNEQYF.

This clone was counted between two and nine times. Coverage ceases 3 residues before the CDR3 finishes, and the germline J gene fills in the end. This chain links TRBV2 with TRBJ1-6; D ambiguous. V dropped 7 bases and J dropped 4 bases, with 8 bases sitting between them. The CDR3 spans 13 residues. The germline CDR1 and CDR2 sequences are SNHLY and FYNNEI. The CDR3 sequence: CASTPMYNSPLHF. Partial CDR3 DNA: TGTGCCAGCACCCCCATGTATAATTCACCC.

As to this clone: Sequencing ends 3 residues short of the CDR3 end; the germline J gene provides the rest. This chain connects TRBV11-2 to TRBJ2-7, with a possible D match to TRBD1 (7 bases). V lost 7 bases and J 2 bases, leaving 18 bases between the germline ends. This CDR3 has 15 amino acids. Germline V gene sequence: CDR1 SGHAT, CDR2 FQNNGV. Partial CDR3 DNA: TGTGCCAGCACCCAGAGGGCAGGGGGGCCCTACGAG. Translating it yields CASTQRAGGPYE. The complete CDR3 sequence is CASTQRAGGPYEQYF.